Each of the 8 T cell receptor beta chains below was sequenced from the same sample in a study of T cells after yellow fever vaccination. TCRdb re-derived calls from the 5' RACE reads in MiXCR, one entry per CDR3 protein. In the table there are around 310,000 distinct CDR3 sequences, roughly 3.5% of which are singletons. Source: PBMCs, taken on the day of the yellow fever booster vaccination. The receptors were sampled from a man younger than 35 who received the YFV17D yellow fever vaccine.

This clonotype was recorded many times. The chain is built from TRBV12-3 or TRBV12-4 and TRBJ1-1, with D maybe TRBD1 (6 bases). V was clipped by 4 bases and J by 0 bases, with 12 bases between them. This CDR3 is 15 amino acids long. CDR3 sequence reads: CASSYTGLMNTEAFF. The CDR3 nucleotides read TGTGCCAGCAGTTATACAGGGCTCATGAACACTGAAGCTTTCTTT.

This clonotype was counted ten times or more. One junction end disagrees with the germline gene, perhaps due to a read error. This chain uses TRBV20-1 with TRBJ2-1, with TRBD2 as a possible D gene (5 bases). CDR3 size: 11 residues. CDR1 DFQATT and CDR2 SNEGSKA come from the germline V gene (reference sequence). CDR3 in DNA: TGCAGTGCCAGAGCGGACAATGAGCAGTTCTTC. Its translation: CSARADNEQFF.

This clonotype was detected only a few times. The V gene is TRBV12-3 or TRBV12-4, the J gene TRBJ2-5; 11 nucleotides agree with TRBD1. Trimming removed 1 base from V and 1 base from J; junction bases left unmatched: 5. This CDR3 is 17 amino acids long. The CDR3 DNA reads TGTGCCAGCAGTTTAGGCGGGACAGGGGGTTTCCAAGAGACCCAGTACTTC. Translation: CASSLGGTGGFQETQYF.

This clonotype has a count of ten or more. The CDR3 nucleotides read TGTGCCAGCAGCATACTATCCCTAGCGGGGGGGAACGAGCAGTACGTC. Translating it yields CASSILSLAGGNEQYV. J is TRBJ2-7 and V is TRBV6-6; 12 nucleotides align to TRBD2. Per germline, CDR1 MNHNY and CDR2 SVGAGI (reference sequence). V shed 6 bases, J shed 5 bases, and the junction held 11 bases outside the gene matches. The CDR3 contains 16 residues.

The table lists this clonotype with a few counts. The rearrangement links TRBV5-5 to TRBJ1-1; 7 bases agree with TRBD1. Germline CDR1 is SGHKS and CDR2 is YYEKEE (reference sequence). The CDR3 covers 18 residues. V shed 2 bases and J 1 base; nucleotides not matched to a gene: 14. CDR3 DNA sequence: TGTGCCAGCAGCTTCAGACCGTTTACCGGGACAGCGAACACTGAAGCTTTCTTT. Protein product: CASSFRPFTGTANTEAFF.

This clonotype was seen a handful of times. The V call is TRBV6-5, the J call TRBJ1-2, with 8 bases matching TRBD1. The ends lost 10 bases at V and 2 bases at J; junction bases unmatched: 12. The CDR3 has 15 residues. Germline CDR1 is MNHEY and CDR2 is SVGAGI. The CDR3 sequence is CATHRGEAVNYGYTF. The CDR3 DNA reads TGTGCCACGCACAGGGGGGAGGCGGTAAACTATGGCTACACCTTC.

In its sample, this clonotype was seen many times. The rearrangement uses TRBV7-2 and TRBJ1-6, with TRBD1 matching over 10 bases. CDR1 SGHTA and CDR2 FQGNSA come from the germline V gene. The trim removed 3 bases at V and 8 bases at J, leaving 4 bases unmatched. The length of the CDR3 is 15 residues. The CDR3 region has the DNA TGTGCCAGCAGCTTGGGACAGGGGTCGCATTCACCCCTCCACTTT. This encodes CASSLGQGSHSPLHF.

This clonotype occurred many times. The rearrangement links TRBV5-1 to TRBJ1-4, with TRBD1 as a possible D gene (5 bases). There are 14 residues in the CDR3. V was trimmed by 4 bases and J by 8 bases, leaving 15 bases between them. The germline V gene encodes CDR1 SGHRS and CDR2 YFSETQ. In nucleotides, the CDR3 is TGCGCCAGCAGCGGGGCTCCTGCGGGCGAAAAACTGTTTTTT. Translating it yields CASSGAPAGEKLFF. The full variable domain, with the rest looked up from reference TRBV5-1 and TRBJ1-4, is KAGVTQTPRYLIKTRGQQVTLSCSPISGHRSVSWYQQTPGQGLQFLFEYFSETQRNKGNFPGRFSGRQFSNSRSEMNVSTLELGDSALYLCASSGAPAGEKLFFGSGTQLSVL.